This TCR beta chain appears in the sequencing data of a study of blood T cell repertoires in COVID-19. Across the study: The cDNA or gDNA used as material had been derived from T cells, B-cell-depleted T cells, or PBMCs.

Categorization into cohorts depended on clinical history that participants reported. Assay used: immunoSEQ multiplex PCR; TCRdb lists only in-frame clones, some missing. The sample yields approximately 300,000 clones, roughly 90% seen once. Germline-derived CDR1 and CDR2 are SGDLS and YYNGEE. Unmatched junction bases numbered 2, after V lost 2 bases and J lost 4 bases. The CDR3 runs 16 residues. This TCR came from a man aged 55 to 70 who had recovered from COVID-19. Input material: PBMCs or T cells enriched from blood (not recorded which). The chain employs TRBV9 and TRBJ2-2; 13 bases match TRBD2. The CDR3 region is CASSVTSGGTTGELFF. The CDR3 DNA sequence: TGTGCCAGCAGCGTGACTAGCGGGGGGACCACCGGGGAGCTGTTTTTT.